This entry is about one TCR beta chain. No cognate antigen has been identified for it. Base qualities are missing; no much larger clone stands one base away. TCRbeta CDR3 regions were amplified from genomic DNA by means of the immunoSEQ Assay, a bias-controlled multiplex PCR. In the source study's methods: Nucleated cell counts per sample were estimated from amplification of reference gene primers within the assay. Sequence reads were collapsed and filtered to measure the absolute abundance of every unique TCRbeta CDR3 rearrangement. For each sample, productive Simpson clonality was calculated as the square root of Simpson's diversity index across productive rearrangements. TCRdb limited this immuneACCESS table to in-frame rearrangements with V and J called. A share of clones is missing; checked studies link under half to unresolved V genes, and the rest is unexplained. V, J and clone size are taken as reported in that table, and D and trimming were inferred from the DNA itself. Within this sample are around 500,000 clones, with roughly 88% of them counted one time only. The ten top clones hold approximately 2.9% of the sample.

CDR1 MNHEY and CDR2 SVGEGT are derived from the germline V gene. V is pruned by 5 bases and J by 4 bases, leaving 4 bases of the junction without a gene match. From the cysteine through the phenylalanine, the CDR3 covers 14 amino acids. The retained sequence is limited to the CDR3, 42 bases, with the frame set at the first base. This sample stems from a study of blood T cell repertoires in COVID-19 (dated by TCRdb to 2020 to 2022). As for the study more broadly: Collaborator samples came from the United States, Italy and Spain and covered acute and convalescent phases of COVID-19. The material from the prospective study consisted of cDNA or gDNA derived from T cells, B-cell-depleted T cells, or PBMCs. The dataset comprised deeply sampled blood TCRbeta repertoires from subjects exposed to, actively infected with, or recovered from COVID-19. The repertoires were made available in a free public database intended to serve as a resource for research on the immune response to SARS-CoV-2. Samples came from the ongoing ImmuneRACE study (first 160 participants) plus 1,254 subjects from 6 global collaborators. Nearly every sample came with metadata listing a de-identified subject ID, COVID-19 status, age in years and sex. HLA class I and class II types, where available, came from metadata supplied by the sample provider rather than from assay-based typing.

Each collaborating institution followed its own protocols to collect whole blood in K2EDTA tubes. For TCRbeta analysis, collaborators shipped samples in one of three forms: frozen whole blood, isolated PBMCs, or DNA extracted from either of those sample types. What the work shows at the level of the full study, not this receptor alone: The quantity of clinical and demographic metadata differed by source and by participant and was supplied without curation.

The V gene is TRBV6-2 or TRBV6-3 and the J gene is TRBJ1-5; 8 central bases correspond to TRBD1. Sequences were obtained from peripheral blood. This receptor was obtained from a human donor in a cohort sampled during active COVID-19. The CDR3 region reads CASSIDRGNQPQHF. The nucleotides read TGTGCCAGCAGTATCGACAGGGGTAATCAGCCCCAGCATTTT.